This T cell receptor (beta chain) was found in a study of cytotoxic CD8 clonotypes in ibrutinib-treated CLL. Study overall: Median treatment time before response sampling was over 9 months, range 6 to 36. Study-wide findings and caveats: Different sampling times were used for sustained-remission and progressing patients.

V shed 7 bases and J shed 2 bases, with 12 bases lying between them. The CDR3 totals 13 residues. CDR1 MNHNS and CDR2 SASEGT come from the germline V gene. Measured with immunoSEQ multiplex PCR; TCRdb has only the in-frame clones, and not every one. The sample consists of a few hundred thousand clones, under 80% of them appearing once. With respect to this clone: What it binds is unknown.

The clonotype comes from a human donor with chronic lymphocytic leukemia. The chain employs TRBV6-1 and TRBJ2-7; weak D call: TRBD2 (5 bases). The input for sequencing was PBMCs, taken after 24 months of ibrutinib treatment. The CDR3 is CASMWESTYEQYF. The CDR3, as DNA: TGTGCCAGCATGTGGGAGTCGACCTACGAGCAGTACTTC.